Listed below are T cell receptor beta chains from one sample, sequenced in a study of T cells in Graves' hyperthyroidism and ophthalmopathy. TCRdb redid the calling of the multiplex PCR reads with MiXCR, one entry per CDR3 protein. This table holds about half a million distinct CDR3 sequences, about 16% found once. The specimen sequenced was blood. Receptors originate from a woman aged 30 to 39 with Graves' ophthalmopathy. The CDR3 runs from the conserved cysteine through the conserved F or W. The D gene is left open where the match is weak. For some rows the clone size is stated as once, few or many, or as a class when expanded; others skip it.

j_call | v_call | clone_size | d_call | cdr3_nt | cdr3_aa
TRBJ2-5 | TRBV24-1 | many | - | TGTGCAACCGCTTCTCCCCACTCTGCGGGAATTGGAGAGACCCAGTACTTC | CATASPHSAGIGETQYF
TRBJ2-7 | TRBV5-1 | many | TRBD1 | TGCGCCAGCAGCTGGGGACAGTCTTACGAGCAGTACTTC | CASSWGQSYEQYF
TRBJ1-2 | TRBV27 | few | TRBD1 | TGTGCCAGCAGTTTAGGCCAGGGGGCCGGTGGTGGCTACACCTTC | CASSLGQGAGGGYTF
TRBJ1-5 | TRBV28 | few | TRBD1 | TGTGCCAGTAGGGGGACAGATGAACATGGTCAGCCCCAGCATTTT | CASRGTDEHGQPQHF
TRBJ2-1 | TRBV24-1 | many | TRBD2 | TGTGCCACCAGTGATACGGGGGGGAGCTCCTACAATGAGCAGTTCTTC | CATSDTGGSSYNEQFF
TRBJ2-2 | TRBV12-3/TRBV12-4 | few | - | TGTGCCAGCAGTTGGGATGACGGGGAGCTGTTTTTT | CASSWDDGELFF
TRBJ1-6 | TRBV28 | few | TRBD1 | TGTGCCAGTCGACAGGGAAGGTCACCCCTCCACTTT | CASRQGRSPLHF
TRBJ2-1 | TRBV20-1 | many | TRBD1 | TGCAGTGCGACAGGGGACCCTTCCTACAATGAGCAGTTCTTC | CSATGDPSYNEQFF
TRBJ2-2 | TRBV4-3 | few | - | TGCGCCAGCAGCCAAGTCTTTGACACCGGGGAGCTGTTTTTT | CASSQVFDTGELFF
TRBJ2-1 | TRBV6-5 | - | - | TGTGCCAGCAGTTACTCGGAGACTAGATTTTCCAATGAGCAGTTCTTC | CASSYSETRFSNEQFF
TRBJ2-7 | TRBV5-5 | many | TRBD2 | TGTGCCAGCAGCTTGGGACTAGCGGGAGTTAGCACCTACGAGCAGTACTTC | CASSLGLAGVSTYEQYF
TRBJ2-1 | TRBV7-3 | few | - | TGTGCCAGCAGCTTAGAGCCCACAAGGGCGGGAAATGAGCAGTTCTTC | CASSLEPTRAGNEQFF
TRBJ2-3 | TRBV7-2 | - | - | TGTGCCAGCAGCATTCCTCTCACAGGGGAGGGAGGCACAGATACGCAGTATTTT | CASSIPLTGEGGTDTQYF
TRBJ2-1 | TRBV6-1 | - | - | TGTGCCAGCAGACTCAGGGAGCATGAGCAGTTCTTC | CASRLREHEQFF
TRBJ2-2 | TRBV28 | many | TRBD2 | TGTGCCAGCAGAAACCGGGCTAGCGGGCTAACTACGAACACCGGGGAGCTGTTTTTT | CASRNRASGLTTNTGELFF
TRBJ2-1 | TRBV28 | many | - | TGTGCCAGCTGCCGAAGCTCCTACAATGAGCAGTTCTTC | CASCRSSYNEQFF
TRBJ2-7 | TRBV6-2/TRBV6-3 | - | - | TGTGCCAGCAGCCCCCGACGGGACGGGTCCTACGAGCAGTACTTC | CASSPRRDGSYEQYF
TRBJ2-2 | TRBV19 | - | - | TGTGCCAGTAGTATTCTGGCCGGGGAGCTGTTTTTT | CASSILAGELFF
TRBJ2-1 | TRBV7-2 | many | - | TGTGCCAGCAGCCCGGACCCAAGCTCCTACAATGAGCAGTTCTTC | CASSPDPSSYNEQFF